This entry describes one T cell receptor (beta chain). The antigen remains unidentified. The authors incorporated unique molecular identifiers into the TCR beta cDNA libraries. TCRdb ran MiXCR on the PCR reads and lists one entry per CDR3 protein. Of over 300,000 distinct CDR3 sequences detected, roughly 38% appear once; the ten largest clones hold 13%. Trimming pared 7 bases from V and 0 bases from J, leaving 10 bases between. The CDR3 has 14 amino acids. This sample stems from a study of post-analysis software for immune sequencing data. Whole-study results and caveats: Patients showed TRBV5-6, TRBV5-1 and TRBV20-1 among several TRBV segments more frequent than in controls. Normalized Chao1 diversity in multiple sclerosis patients fell significantly below that of controls. By F measure, samples from a shared preparation batch strongly co-clustered.

The rearrangement joins TRBV12-3 or TRBV12-4 to TRBJ2-1; D unresolved. The TCR was taken from a girl between 10 and 17 years old with multiple sclerosis. The sequencing sample was made of blood. The CDR3 DNA reads TGTGCCAGCATTCTCAGTGGCTCCTACAATGAGCAGTTCTTC. It specifies CASILSGSYNEQFF.